These T cell receptor beta chains were read from a single sample in a study of blood T cell repertoires in COVID-19. Here immunoSEQ multiplex PCR was the method, and the copy in TCRdb shows in-frame clones only, minus some. The data show some 80,000 clones, around three quarters seen once. The sequenced sample was peripheral blood. The receptor set was obtained from a woman of 80 years or more with active or convalescent COVID-19. Both conserved end residues are part of each CDR3. Clone sizes are given selectively: once, few, many, or a class where the clone is expanded.

TRBJ2-7,TRBV3-1/TRBV3-2,NA,CASSRGGLRDSNYEQYF
TRBJ1-2,TRBV4-3,NA,CASSQVGTGGGYGYTF
TRBJ2-3,TRBV7-8,NA,CASSLVPQGDTQYF
TRBJ2-7,TRBV9,NA,CASSVAASGNSYEQYF
TRBJ1-1,TRBV28,NA,CASSFGRGNTEAFF
TRBJ1-2,TRBV6-5,once,CASSYGLTARQGRYTF
TRBJ1-2,TRBV13,NA,CASSFGNRDDGYTF
TRBJ2-2,TRBV4-2,NA,CASSQDPSGRAGELFF
TRBJ2-7,TRBV19,NA,CASSILATYEQYF
TRBJ1-2,TRBV30,NA,CAWSVRSHRGGGYTF
TRBJ1-2,TRBV9,NA,CASSRWEVYGYTF
TRBJ1-5,TRBV6-2/TRBV6-3,NA,CASSLFNSNQPQHF
TRBJ2-7,TRBV2,once,CASGRGPYEQYF
TRBJ2-7,TRBV6-1,NA,CASSDRATSYEQYF
TRBJ1-1,TRBV5-6,NA,CASSTTKGTEAFF
TRBJ2-1,TRBV7-2,NA,CASSLIQEAGEQFF